This T cell receptor (beta chain) was captured by sequencing in a study of CD8+CD57+ T cells in acquired aplastic anemia. Whole-study context: Recorded DNA amounts for sorted CD4+ and CD8+ cells had an average of roughly 3.4 ug. General observations from the study: Significant differences in CD8+ Simpson's diversity were not observed between patients and controls.

The CDR3 has 12 residues. Germline assignment: CDR1 MGHDK and CDR2 SYGVNS. The V gene lost 3 bases and the J gene lost 7 bases, with 9 bases spanning the gap. On this clonotype: Its matching antigen is unknown.

CDR3 and TCR beta VDJ profiling relied on a genomic DNA template. TCRdb processed the reads anew with MiXCR; each CDR3 protein has one entry. The sample carries just over 450,000 distinct CDR3 sequences, roughly 34% recorded once. All sequencing subjects had displayed CD8+CD57+ cell expansion on flow cytometry. A severe acquired aplastic anemia diagnosis applied to all patients. The TCR originated in a human donor with aplastic anemia. V and J are TRBV25-1 and TRBJ1-1, with D unresolved. Sequencing input: sorted CD4+, CD8+, or CD8+CD57+ T cells (not recorded which) from PBMCs. The CDR3 region has the DNA TGTGCCAGCAGTGATTCCCTGCTTGAAGCTTTCTTT. Translating gives CASSDSLLEAFF.